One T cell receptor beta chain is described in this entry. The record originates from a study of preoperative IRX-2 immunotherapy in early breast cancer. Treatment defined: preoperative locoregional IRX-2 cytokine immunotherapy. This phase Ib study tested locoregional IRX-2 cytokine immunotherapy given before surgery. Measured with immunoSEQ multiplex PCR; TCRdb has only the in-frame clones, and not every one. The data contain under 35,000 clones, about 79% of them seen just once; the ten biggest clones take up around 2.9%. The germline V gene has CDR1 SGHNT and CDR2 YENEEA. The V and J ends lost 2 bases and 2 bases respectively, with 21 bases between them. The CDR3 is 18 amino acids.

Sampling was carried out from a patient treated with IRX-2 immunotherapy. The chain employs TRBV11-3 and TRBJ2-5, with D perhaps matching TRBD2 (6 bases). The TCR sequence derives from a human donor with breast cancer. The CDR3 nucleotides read TGTGCCAGCAGCTTAACGGGAGAGCCCGAGACTGTTCAAGAGACCCAGTACTTC. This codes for CASSLTGEPETVQETQYF. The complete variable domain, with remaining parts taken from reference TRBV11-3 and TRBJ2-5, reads EAGVVQSPRYKIIEKKQPVAFWCNPISGHNTLYWYLQNLGQGPELLIRYENEEAVDDSQLPKDRFSAERLKGVDSTLKIQPAELGDSAVYLCASSLTGEPETVQETQYFGPGTRLLVL.